This T cell receptor (beta chain) derives from a study of response to subunit inactivated influenza vaccine (dated by TCRdb to the late 2010s). With respect to the entire study: Deep quantitative T cell receptor repertoire profiling was used in the study to track responses to a trivalent subunit inactivated influenza vaccine. Broad study findings and their caveats: The authors proposed that each seasonal influenza vaccination may bring in only a limited number of new T cells.

Library preparation used RT-PCR. Sequenced on an Illumina HiSeq 2500. TCRdb reprocessing: public reads trimmed at Q25 with fastp, clones called with MiXCR, in-frame beta chains kept. Each record represents a unique CDR3 protein, reported with the most common genes and DNA among its rows. For this sample the table gives roughly 620,000 distinct CDR3 sequences, of which about 10% were detected only once. The top ten constitute approximately 9.9% of the sample. Its CDR3 holds 15 amino acids, cysteine through phenylalanine. Only CDR3 DNA remains: 45 bases, in frame from the first base. V is pared back by 4 bases and J by 7 bases, with 18 bases lying between the germline termini. The germline V gene sets CDR1 to SGHRS and CDR2 to YFSETQ. There are a few counts of this clonotype. The specificity of this receptor is unknown. Nothing much larger sits one base from this clone, and base qualities are not available.

Another study also made use of these data, one on T cells expressing NK-cell markers. The second paper further reports: The TCR beta cDNA libraries were made using 5'RACE template switching, a step that added both a universal primer site and unique molecular identifiers. TCR beta-chain repertoires were profiled in sorted CD3+CD56+NKG2C+, CD3+CD56+NKG2C- and CD3+CD56-NKG2C+ T-cell subsets from eight donors. Of the eight sequenced donors, seven were found to be HCMV-seropositive and one was found to be HCMV-seronegative. In several experiments an anti-gammadeltaTCR antibody was added to restrict sorting to alphabetaTCR-expressing T cells. For roughly six donors, the dominant CD3+CD56+NKG2C+ clonotypes were among the top 10 CD8+ clonotypes and accounted for roughly 1.0-7.5% of CD8+ T cells. Those dominant clonotypes were again the most abundant among CD3+CD56-NKG2C+ cells in a few donors, at roughly 25-60.1%. Whether the expanded NKG2C-expressing T cell clones were specific for HCMV antigens remained unclear. The eight sequenced donors were randomly selected healthy volunteers, three men and five women. To determine HCMV serostatus, a commercial ELISA kit was used to detect HCMV-specific IgG in serum. Peripheral blood mononuclear cells were isolated from blood by Ficoll density gradient centrifugation. For over five donors, bulk peripheral blood T-cell repertoires were also sequenced from unsorted PBMC. cDNA synthesis was primed from the TCR beta constant segment, followed by two successive PCR amplification steps. Sequencing of the libraries produced 2 x 150 bp reads on Illumina HiSeq 2000/2500, MiSeq or NextSeq. MIGEC was used to demultiplex reads and group reads by UMI, and MiTCR was used to assemble and quantify clonotypes. To remove erroneous sequences, TCR cDNA sequences were retained only when supported by two or more reads. The tcR package was used for downstream repertoire analysis, and clonotypes were matched across fractions by CDR3 nucleotide sequence plus V segment. Antigen specificity was annotated against VDJdb with VDJmatch, allowing one amino acid substitution in CDR3.

The source is a man aged 50-60 years who received an inactivated influenza vaccine. Donor details come from another sample of the same person, matched by shared clones. The sample was PBMCs from blood, taken on the day of vaccination. Here the chain combines TRBV5-1 and TRBJ2-1, and TRBD1 may be the D gene, going by 6 matching bases. The sequenced DNA: TGCGCCAGCAGCGTACAACAGGGACCCTCAAATGAGCAGTTCTTC. Its coded protein is CASSVQQGPSNEQFF. Full variable domain (CDR3 extended with the reference TRBV5-1 and TRBJ2-1 proteins): KAGVTQTPRYLIKTRGQQVTLSCSPISGHRSVSWYQQTPGQGLQFLFEYFSETQRNKGNFPGRFSGRQFSNSRSEMNVSTLELGDSALYLCASSVQQGPSNEQFFGPGTRLTVL.